The 14 T cell receptor beta chains below were found in one sample sequenced in a study of identifying expanded T cells in peripheral blood. Generated by immunoSEQ multiplex PCR, the TCRdb table keeps only in-frame clones and is missing some. The table includes around 100,000 clones, around 89% detected once. Sequencing was done on a sample of blood. The origin of the receptors is a person aged 18 to 75 in good health.

V gene TRBV27 combines with J gene TRBJ2-7; D is undetermined. Germline CDR1 and CDR2: MNHEY and SMNVEV (reference sequence). The CDR3 contains 17 residues. The ends were cut back, 4 bases at V and 0 bases at J, with 19 bases in the middle. The CDR3 nucleotides are TGTGCCAGCAGTTCCCTTCAACCCAGCGCCTACTCCTACGAGCAGTACTTC. Translated, it gives CASSSLQPSAYSYEQYF.

This sequence joins TRBV5-1 and TRBJ2-5; 10 positions match TRBD2. The CDR3 extends over 18 amino acids. The J segment lost 4 bases and the V segment lost 3 bases, leaving 15 bases of the junction unmatched. Germline CDR1 reads SGHRS; CDR2 reads YFSETQ. As DNA, the CDR3 is TGCGCCAGCAGCTCCCGGACTAGCGGCGGGGGATCGGTAGAGACCCAGTACTTC. It specifies CASSSRTSGGGSVETQYF.

This chain uses TRBV27 with TRBJ2-7; D tentatively fits TRBD1 or TRBD2 (5 bases each). From germline, CDR1 is MNHEY and CDR2 SMNVEV (reference sequence). Between the trimmed V and J ends, which lost 4 bases and 4 bases, there was a span of 17 bases. The length of the CDR3 is 15 residues. The CDR3 region is CASSYGRGLIYEQYF. The CDR3 DNA sequence: TGTGCCAGCAGTTACGGACGGGGCCTTATTTACGAGCAGTACTTC.

The chain uses TRBV7-8 and TRBJ1-2; D gene unclear. V was trimmed by 1 base and J by 2 bases, leaving 11 bases between them. This CDR3 spans 15 amino acids. The germline V gene has CDR1 SGHVS and CDR2 FQNEAQ. The CDR3 region is CASSLERRQNYGYTF. The CDR3 DNA reads as TGTGCCAGCAGCTTAGAGCGGCGGCAGAACTATGGCTACACCTTC.

The V call is TRBV18, the J call TRBJ2-3; D uncertain. The CDR3 is made up of 13 amino acids. V was clipped by 3 bases and J by 2 bases, with 6 bases between them. Per germline, CDR1 KGHSH and CDR2 LQKENI. The CDR3 is CASSPTNTDTQYF. CDR3 DNA: TGTGCCAGCTCACCGACAAACACAGATACGCAGTATTTT.

CDR3 nucleotides: TGTGCCTCCCAACGGACAGGGTTGACGGAGACCCAGTACTTC. This sequence encodes CASQRTGLTETQYF. The chain links TRBV30 to TRBJ2-5, with 8 bases that match TRBD1. The length of the CDR3 is 14 residues. CDR1 is GTSNPN, CDR2 SVGIG, per germline (reference sequence). V gave up 7 bases and J gave up 5 bases; unmatched junction bases: 12.

This clone was seen a single time. The chain couples TRBV15 to TRBJ2-1; D is ambiguous. Germline loops: CDR1 LNHNV, CDR2 YYDKDF (reference sequence). The V end lost 7 bases, the J end lost 7 bases, and 14 bases lay between the germline ends. This CDR3 has 13 residues. The CDR3 nucleotides are TGTGCCACCACCGCCTTCGATAAGAATGAGCAGTTCTTC. Protein: CATTAFDKNEQFF.

The chain links TRBV5-1 to TRBJ2-5; 11 positions agree with TRBD2. Germline V gene sequence: CDR1 SGHRS, CDR2 YFSETQ. This CDR3 has 15 residues. Losses at the gene ends were 1 base for V and 7 bases for J; bases not matched to a gene: 6. In nucleotides, the CDR3 is TGCGCCAGCAGCTTGCTTAGCGGGGGGGAAGGGACCCAGTACTTC. Translation: CASSLLSGGEGTQYF.

The V call is TRBV4-3, the J call TRBJ1-2; TRBD1 might be the D (6 bases). The CDR3 is 14 amino acids. V dropped 2 bases and J dropped 4 bases, with 11 bases sitting between them. CDR1 LGHNA and CDR2 YSLEER come from the germline V gene. CDR3 DNA sequence: TGCGCCAGCAGCCAACCACGGACAGTCTATGGCTACACCTTC. Translated, it gives CASSQPRTVYGYTF.

The J gene is TRBJ1-1, the V gene TRBV7-2; maybe TRBD1 (5 bases). V lost 5 bases and J lost 3, with 16 bases in between. CDR1 and CDR2 (germline): SGHTA, FQGNSA. The length of the CDR3 is 15 residues. CDR3 sequence (DNA): TGTGCCAGCAGCGAATCAATGGGGGGGTACACTGAAGCTTTCTTT. Translated: CASSESMGGYTEAFF.

V gene TRBV27 combines with J gene TRBJ2-2; no clear D gene. V shed 4 bases and J shed 6 bases, with 12 bases lying between them. The length of the CDR3 is 14 residues. Germline loops: CDR1 MNHEY, CDR2 SMNVEV (reference sequence). In nucleotides, the CDR3 is TGTGCCAGCAGTTATGGCCTCTTTCCCGGGGAGCTGTTTTTT. This translates into CASSYGLFPGELFF.

V and J are TRBV18 and TRBJ2-5, with a tentative D call TRBD2 (5 bases). There are 14 residues in the CDR3. The V gene's germline CDR1 is KGHSH and CDR2 LQKENI. V was trimmed by 2 bases and J by 5 bases, leaving 12 bases between them. CDR3 nucleotide sequence: TGTGCCAGCTCACCAATAGGACTCTCGGAGACCCAGTACTTC. This encodes CASSPIGLSETQYF.

This chain joins TRBV18 and TRBJ1-3; possibly TRBD1 for D (5 bases). V lost 3 bases to trimming and J lost 4 bases, with 19 bases between them. CDR3 length: 17 amino acids. The V gene's germline CDR1 is KGHSH and CDR2 LQKENI. The CDR3 DNA reads TGTGCCAGCTCACCCCCGGCCGGGGCAGGGAGAGGAAACACCATATATTTT. Translating it yields CASSPPAGAGRGNTIYF.

This clone was counted a few times. The chain employs TRBV7-2 and TRBJ2-7; TRBD1 matches 7 bases. Germline V gives CDR1 SGHTA, CDR2 FQGNSA. This CDR3 has 14 amino acids. After removal of 5 bases from V and 6 bases from J, the junction contained 10 bases not matched to a gene. The chain's CDR3 is CASSRPSDRVEQYF. CDR3 DNA: TGTGCCAGCAGCCGACCGTCTGACAGGGTCGAGCAGTACTTC.